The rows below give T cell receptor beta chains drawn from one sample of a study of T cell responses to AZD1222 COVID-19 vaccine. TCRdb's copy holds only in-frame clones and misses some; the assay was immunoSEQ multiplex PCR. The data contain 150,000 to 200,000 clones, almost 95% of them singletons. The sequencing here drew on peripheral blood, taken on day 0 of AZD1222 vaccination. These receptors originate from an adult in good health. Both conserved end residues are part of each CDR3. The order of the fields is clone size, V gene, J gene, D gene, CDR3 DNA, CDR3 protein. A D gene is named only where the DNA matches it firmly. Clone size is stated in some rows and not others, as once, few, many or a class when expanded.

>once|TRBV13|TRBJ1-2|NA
TGTGCCAGCAGCGTGCGGGGGGGATCTAACTATGGCTACACCTTC
CASSVRGGSNYGYTF
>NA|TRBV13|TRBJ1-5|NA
TGTGCCAGCAGCTCCGGGGGTTATAGCAATCAGCCCCAGCATTTT
CASSSGGYSNQPQHF
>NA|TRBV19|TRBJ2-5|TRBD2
TGTGCCAGTAGTACGGGACTAGCGGGAGAGGTGACCCAGTACTTC
CASSTGLAGEVTQYF
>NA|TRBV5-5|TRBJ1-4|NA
TGTGCCAGCAGCTTGAGACCATTACCCGGAGAAAAACTGTTTTTT
CASSLRPLPGEKLFF
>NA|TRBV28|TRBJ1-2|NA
TGTGCCGGCGCCGGGGACCCTCAATCTGGCTACACCTTC
CAGAGDPQSGYTF
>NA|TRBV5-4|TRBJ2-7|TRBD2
TGTGCCAGCAGCTTGCCAGCGGGGCTCTCCTACGAGCAGTACTTC
CASSLPAGLSYEQYF
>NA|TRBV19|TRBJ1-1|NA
TGTGCCAGTAGTATTAGGGTGGGGGGGACTGAAGCTTTCTTT
CASSIRVGGTEAFF
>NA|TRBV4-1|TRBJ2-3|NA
TGCGCCAGCAGCCAAGCGGATACGCAGTATTTT
CASSQADTQYF
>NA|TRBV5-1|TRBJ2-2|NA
TGCGCCAGCAGCGGAGGCAGGGTTGGAACCGGGGAGCTGTTTTTT
CASSGGRVGTGELFF
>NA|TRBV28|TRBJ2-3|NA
TGTGCCAGCAGTCGCGGCGGGAGCACAGATACGCAGTATTTT
CASSRGGSTDTQYF
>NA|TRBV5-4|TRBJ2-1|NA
TGTGCCAGCCGACAGACAAAGGGTAATGAGCAGTTCTTC
CASRQTKGNEQFF
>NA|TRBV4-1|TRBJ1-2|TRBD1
TGCGCCAGCAGCCAAAGAGGGACAGGGGGCGGTTGGGCTGGCTACACCTTC
CASSQRGTGGGWAGYTF
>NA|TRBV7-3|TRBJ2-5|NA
TGTGCCAGCAGCCCGGGGGAGAGTTACGGTGAGACCCAGTACTTC
CASSPGESYGETQYF
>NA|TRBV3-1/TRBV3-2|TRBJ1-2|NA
TGTGCCAGCAGCTCCCTGGACACTAACTATGGCTACACCTTC
CASSSLDTNYGYTF
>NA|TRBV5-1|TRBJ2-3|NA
TGCGCCAGCAGCACTACAGCGGGCACAGATACGCAGTATTTT
CASSTTAGTDTQYF
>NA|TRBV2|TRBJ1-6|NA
TGTGCCAGCAGTGGGGCCAGGGCCCTCCACTTT
CASSGARALHF
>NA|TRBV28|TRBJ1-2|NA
TGTGCCAGCAGTTTATCGGGCAGGGGTTACGGGGGCTACACCTTC
CASSLSGRGYGGYTF
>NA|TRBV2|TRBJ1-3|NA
TGTGCCAGTAGTGGGACCCGTCTACCACGCTCTGGAAACACCATATATTTT
CASSGTRLPRSGNTIYF
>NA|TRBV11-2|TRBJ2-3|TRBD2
TGTGCCAGCAGCTTTCTTGCACTAGCGGTGTTGGATACGCAGTATTTT
CASSFLALAVLDTQYF
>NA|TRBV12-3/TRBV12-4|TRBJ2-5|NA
TGTGCCAGCAGTTTGGCTAGAGGAGAGACCCAGTACTTC
CASSLARGETQYF
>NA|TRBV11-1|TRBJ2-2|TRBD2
TGTGCCAGCAGCCGGATAGCGGGACCTAACACCGGGGAGCTGTTTTTT
CASSRIAGPNTGELFF
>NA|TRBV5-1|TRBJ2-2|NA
TGCGCCAGCAGCCCGACAGGTACGGGCGGGGAGCTGTTTTTT
CASSPTGTGGELFF
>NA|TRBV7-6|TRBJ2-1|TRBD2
TGTGCCAGCAGCTTAGAAGTTCCGACTAGCGGGAGCCACAATGAGCAGTTCTTC
CASSLEVPTSGSHNEQFF
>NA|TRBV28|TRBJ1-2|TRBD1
TGTGCCAGCAGTTTAACAGGGGGCGGAGGCTACACCTTC
CASSLTGGGGYTF
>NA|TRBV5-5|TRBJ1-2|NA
TGTGCCAGCAGCCCCCCAGGGTCTGGGGGCTATGGCTACACCTTC
CASSPPGSGGYGYTF
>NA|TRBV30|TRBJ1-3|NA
TGTGCCTGGAGTGTATATCCGCGACCGAGAAAAAACACCATATATTTT
CAWSVYPRPRKNTIYF
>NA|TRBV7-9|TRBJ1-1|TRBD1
TGTGCCAGCAGCGCGCCAGGGGGCCGGACTGAAGCTTTCTTT
CASSAPGGRTEAFF
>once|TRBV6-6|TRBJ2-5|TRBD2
TGTGCCAGCCGGCGGGAGACGGAGACCCAGTACTTC
CASRRETETQYF
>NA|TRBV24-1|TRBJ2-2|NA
TGTGCCACCAGTGACCGCGGCAGGGGAGACACCGGGGAGCTGTTTTTT
CATSDRGRGDTGELFF
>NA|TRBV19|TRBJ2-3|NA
TGTGCCAGTAGTATTTCCGCCCCGACAGATACGCAGTATTTT
CASSISAPTDTQYF
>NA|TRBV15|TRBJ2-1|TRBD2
TGTGCCACCAGCAGAGGGGGCCTGGGACTAGCGGGGGAGCAGTTCTTC
CATSRGGLGLAGEQFF
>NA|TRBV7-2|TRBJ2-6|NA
TGTGCCAGCAGCTTAGTACCCTCTGGGGCCAACGTCCTGACTTTC
CASSLVPSGANVLTF
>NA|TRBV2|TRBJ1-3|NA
TGTGCCAGCAAGACGACAGGAGGAGGAAACACCATATATTTT
CASKTTGGGNTIYF
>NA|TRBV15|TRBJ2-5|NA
TGTGCCACCAGCCAGGGAAGAGAGACCCAGTACTTC
CATSQGRETQYF
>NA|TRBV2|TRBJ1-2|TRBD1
TGTGCCAGCACCATCCAGATGGGACAGGGATTAAAGTATGGCTACACCTTC
CASTIQMGQGLKYGYTF
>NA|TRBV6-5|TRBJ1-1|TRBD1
TGTGCCAGCAGAACCCACACAGGGGCCTCCACTGAAGCTTTCTTT
CASRTHTGASTEAFF
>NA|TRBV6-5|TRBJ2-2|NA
TGTGCCAGCAGGGAGCGGCGGGACACCGGGGAGCTGTTTTTT
CASRERRDTGELFF
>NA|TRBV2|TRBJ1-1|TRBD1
TGTGCCAGCAGTCCGGGACAGAGAAACACTGAAGCTTTCTTT
CASSPGQRNTEAFF
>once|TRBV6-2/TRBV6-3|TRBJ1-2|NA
TGTGCCAGCAGTTACTCGAATGGCTACACCTTC
CASSYSNGYTF
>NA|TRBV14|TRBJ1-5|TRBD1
TGTGCCAGCAGCCATGTGGGACAGGGATGGAAGCCCCAGCATTTT
CASSHVGQGWKPQHF
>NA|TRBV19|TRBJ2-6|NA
TGTGCCAGTAGTATGTGGGATCCCGGGGCCAACGTCCTGACTTTC
CASSMWDPGANVLTF
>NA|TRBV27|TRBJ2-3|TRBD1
TGTGCCAGCACCGGGACAGGGGGTAAAGATACGCAGTATTTT
CASTGTGGKDTQYF
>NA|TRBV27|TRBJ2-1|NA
TGTGCCAGCAGTTTTAGAAACTCCTACAATGAGCAGTTCTTC
CASSFRNSYNEQFF
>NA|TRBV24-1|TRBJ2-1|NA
TGTGCCACCAGTGATTTGCTGGCGGGGAACAATGAGCAGTTCTTC
CATSDLLAGNNEQFF
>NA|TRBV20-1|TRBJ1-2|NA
TGCAGTGCTAGAGAAACCCCGGGCTACACCTTC
CSARETPGYTF
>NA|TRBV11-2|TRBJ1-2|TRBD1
TGTGCCAGCAGCTCCCGACAGGGGCGTAATGGCTACACCTTC
CASSSRQGRNGYTF
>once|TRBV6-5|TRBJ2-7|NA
TGTGCCAGCAGTCGGAGGTCTAGAAGGTACGAGCAGTACTTC
CASSRRSRRYEQYF
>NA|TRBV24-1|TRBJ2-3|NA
TGTGCCACCAGTGATTGGGGGGACTCCCCGGGGACAGATACGCAGTATTTT
CATSDWGDSPGTDTQYF
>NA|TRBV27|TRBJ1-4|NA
TGTGCCAGCAGTTTATCGGCAGGGTCGTCTAATGAAAAACTGTTTTTT
CASSLSAGSSNEKLFF
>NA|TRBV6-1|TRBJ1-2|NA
TGTGCCAGCAGTGAAGTTTTCGGGCCTCACTATGGCTACACCTTC
CASSEVFGPHYGYTF